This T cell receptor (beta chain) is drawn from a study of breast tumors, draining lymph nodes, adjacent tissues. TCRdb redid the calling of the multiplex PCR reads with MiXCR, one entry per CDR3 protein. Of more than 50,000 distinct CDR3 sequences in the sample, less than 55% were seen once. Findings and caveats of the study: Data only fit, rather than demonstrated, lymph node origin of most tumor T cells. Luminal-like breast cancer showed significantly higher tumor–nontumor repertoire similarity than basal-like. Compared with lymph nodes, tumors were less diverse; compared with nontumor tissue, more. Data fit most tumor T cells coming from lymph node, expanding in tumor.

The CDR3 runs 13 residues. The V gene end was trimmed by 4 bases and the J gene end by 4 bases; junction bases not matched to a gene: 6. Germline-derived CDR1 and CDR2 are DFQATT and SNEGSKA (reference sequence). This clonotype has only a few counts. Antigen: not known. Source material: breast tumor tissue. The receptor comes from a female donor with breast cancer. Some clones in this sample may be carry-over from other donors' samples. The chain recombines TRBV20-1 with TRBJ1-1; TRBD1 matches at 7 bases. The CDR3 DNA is TGCAGTGCTAAAAAAGGGGGCATCACTGAAGCTTTCTTT. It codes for CSAKKGGITEAFF.